These T cell receptor beta chains were read from a single sample in a study of blood T cell repertoires in COVID-19. Some clones are missing from TCRdb's copy, which holds only in-frame ones; the method was immunoSEQ multiplex PCR. The sample carries approximately 110,000 clones, roughly four fifths recorded once. The sequencing input was peripheral blood. The receptors come from a man older than 75 with COVID-19, enrolled during active disease. Each CDR3 is given with its conserved first and last residue. The D gene is left open where the match is weak. Clone size is stated in some rows and not others, as once, few, many or a class when expanded.

TRBV19	TRBJ2-2	TRBD2	-	TGTGCCAGTAGTCGAACTAGCGGGTTTCAAGGGGAGCTGTTTTTT	CASSRTSGFQGELFF
TRBV7-3	TRBJ2-7	-	-	TGTGCCAGCAGTCCCGACTCCGCCCGCTCCTACGAGCAGTACTTC	CASSPDSARSYEQYF
TRBV28	TRBJ1-1	TRBD1	-	TGTGCCAGCAGCCCGGGACAGCTTAACACTGAAGCTTTCTTT	CASSPGQLNTEAFF
TRBV6-2/TRBV6-3	TRBJ1-4	TRBD1	-	TGTGCCAGCAGCCTGCTACAGGGGAAACTGTTTTTT	CASSLLQGKLFF
TRBV18	TRBJ2-5	-	-	TGTGCCAGCTCACCTTCCTGGGGCGAGGAGACCCAGTACTTC	CASSPSWGEETQYF
TRBV10-3	TRBJ1-3	-	once	TGTGCCTCCGAGAGCTCTGGAAACACCATATATTTT	CASESSGNTIYF
TRBV5-1	TRBJ1-1	-	few	TGCGCCAGCAGCTTGGCCTCAGGACACGGGAACACTGAAGCTTTCTTT	CASSLASGHGNTEAFF
TRBV5-1	TRBJ2-1	-	-	TGCGCCAGCAGCTTGGCGGGTTATACCCTCAATGAGCAGTTCTTC	CASSLAGYTLNEQFF
TRBV28	TRBJ2-7	TRBD1	-	TGTGCCAGCAGTCCTGGGACAGGGAACTACGAGCAGTACTTC	CASSPGTGNYEQYF
TRBV6-2/TRBV6-3	TRBJ2-2	TRBD1	-	TGTGCCAGCAGTTACTCGTCGACAGGGGGCCCCGGGGAGCTGTTTTTT	CASSYSSTGGPGELFF
TRBV7-9	TRBJ1-5	-	-	TGTGCCAGCAGCTTAAACACCGATCAGCCCCAGCATTTT	CASSLNTDQPQHF
TRBV2	TRBJ2-1	-	-	TGTGCCAGCAGTGAAGTAAGAGGGTTGAATGAGCAGTTCTTC	CASSEVRGLNEQFF
TRBV10-3	TRBJ1-2	-	-	TGTGCCATCAGTGCCCAGGGGTCCTATGGCTACACCTTC	CAISAQGSYGYTF
TRBV2	TRBJ2-1	TRBD1	-	TGTGCCAGCAGTCAAACAGGGGGATTCACCTACAATGAGCAGTTCTTC	CASSQTGGFTYNEQFF
TRBV6-5	TRBJ1-2	TRBD1	few	TGTGCCAGCAGTTTTGGGCCGGGACAGGGCTTATCTGGCTACACCTTC	CASSFGPGQGLSGYTF
TRBV29-1	TRBJ2-2	-	-	TGCAGCGTTCGGCGGTTAGACACCGGGGAGCTGTTTTTT	CSVRRLDTGELFF
TRBV6-5	TRBJ2-1	-	-	TGTGCCAGCAGCGGACAGCCGACGCGGACCAATGAGCAGTTCTTC	CASSGQPTRTNEQFF
TRBV6-1	TRBJ1-5	-	-	TGTGCCAGCAGTGAAAATCGATTTCGGGGGAGCAATCAGCCCCAGCATTTT	CASSENRFRGSNQPQHF